The next 14 T cell receptor beta chains were all read from a single sample in a study of shared clonotypes between healthy human individuals. TCRdb's copy holds only in-frame clones and misses some; the assay was immunoSEQ multiplex PCR. The sample records about 580,000 clones, roughly 98% being singletons. CD45RO-negative, CCR7-positively selected cells formed the naive CD8 fraction, excluding terminally differentiated effector memory CD45RA+ cells. The specimen was naive CD8+ T cells sorted from blood. The receptors shown here come from a man aged 25 to 45 in good health.

The CDR3 loop is CASSLAGGRGRESGNEQFF. As DNA, the CDR3 is TGTGCCAGCAGCTTAGCCGGGGGTCGCGGGAGGGAGTCAGGCAATGAGCAGTTCTTC. V and J are TRBV7-9 and TRBJ2-1; 9 positions match TRBD2. There are 19 residues in the CDR3. Germline values: CDR1 SEHNR, CDR2 FQNEAQ (reference sequence). Trimming took 0 bases from V and 6 from J; bases not matched to a gene: 15.

Of note for this clone: The identical CDR3 is also encoded by other nucleotide sequences in the sample. The V and J genes are TRBV29-1 and TRBJ2-3; D gene unclear. V was pared by 6 bases and J by 2 bases, with 3 bases between. The CDR3 runs 10 residues. Germline V lookup: CDR1 SQVTM, CDR2 ANQGSEA. CDR3 sequence reads: CSVHTDTQYF. In DNA form, the CDR3 reads TGCAGCGTACACACAGATACGCAGTATTTT.

V and J are TRBV7-2 and TRBJ2-1; 9 nucleotides align to TRBD2. The CDR3 loop spans 15 amino acids. Germline V gene sequence: CDR1 SGHTA, CDR2 FQGNSA. The ends lost 4 bases at V and 1 base at J; junction bases unmatched: 2. CDR3 sequence reads: CASSWGLASYNEQFF. CDR3 DNA sequence: TGTGCCAGCAGCTGGGGACTAGCTTCCTACAATGAGCAGTTCTTC.

The chain combines TRBV21-1 with TRBJ2-5; TRBD1, the D gene given by the table, was not confirmed from the DNA. TRBV21-1 is a pseudogene locus. The CDR3 runs 16 residues. The CDR3 DNA reads as TGTGCCAGCAGCAAACCATCTGGACAGGGCAAAGAGACCCAGTACTTC. Translated: CASSKPSGQGKETQYF.

The J gene is TRBJ2-3, the V gene TRBV28, with D tentatively TRBD1 or TRBD2 (5 bases each). Trimming took 1 base from V and 6 from J, leaving 14 bases between them. CDR3 length equals 15 residues. Germline V CDR1 and CDR2: MDHEN, SYDVKM. The CDR3 here is CASSLLGTDPDTQYF. DNA for the CDR3: TGTGCCAGCAGTTTATTGGGGACCGACCCCGATACGCAGTATTTT.

The chain carries TRBV6-5 and TRBJ1-2; tentative D call: TRBD1 (5 bases). The CDR3 loop spans 13 amino acids. Deletions cut 4 bases from V and 8 bases from J, with 14 bases between. The germline V gene encodes CDR1 MNHEY and CDR2 SVGAGI. In nucleotides, the CDR3 is TGTGCCAGCAGTTTCGGGACGGGATGGGGCTACACCTTC. Its translation is CASSFGTGWGYTF.

The rearrangement links TRBV7-9 to TRBJ2-3, with D perhaps given as TRBD1 or TRBD2 (5 bases each). There are 16 residues in the CDR3. Germline CDR1 reads SEHNR; CDR2 reads FQNEAQ (reference sequence). Trimming cost V 5 bases and J 2 bases, with 17 bases left between them. CDR3 protein: CASSTGPNGDTDTQYF. The CDR3, as DNA: TGTGCCAGCAGCACGGGACCTAATGGAGACACAGATACGCAGTATTTT. Complete variable domain (other parts from reference TRBV7-9 and TRBJ2-3): DTGVSQNPRHKITKRGQNVTFRCDPISEHNRLYWYRQTLGQGPEFLTYFQNEAQLEKSRLLSDRFSAERPKGSFSTLEIQRTEQGDSAMYLCASSTGPNGDTDTQYFGPGTRLTVL.

This chain joins TRBV5-5 and TRBJ2-1; D ambiguous. Per germline, CDR1 SGHKS and CDR2 YYEKEE (reference sequence). The CDR3 is 9 residues long. Deletions cut 6 bases from V and 8 bases from J, with 3 bases between. In DNA, the CDR3 is TGTGCCAGCAACCATGAGCAGTTCTTC. Encoded protein: CASNHEQFF.

The rearrangement joins TRBV6-1 to TRBJ1-1; D might be TRBD1 (5 bases). The CDR3 contains 8 residues. Germline V CDR1 and CDR2: MNHNS, SASEGT. V dropped 7 bases and J dropped 11 bases, with 5 bases sitting between them. CDR3 region: CASKGAFF. In nucleotides, the CDR3 is TGTGCCAGCAAGGGGGCTTTCTTT.

The chain joins TRBV4-3 to TRBJ1-2, with 11 bases identical to TRBD1. V lost 1 base, J lost 3 bases, and 1 base stayed unmatched. Germline assignment: CDR1 LGHNA and CDR2 YSLEER. This CDR3 is built from 15 residues. The CDR3 reads CASSQGTGGDYGYTF. In DNA form, the CDR3 reads TGCGCCAGCAGCCAAGGGACAGGGGGCGACTATGGCTACACCTTC.

The CDR3, as DNA: TGTGCCAGCAGTGAACTTTGGGATTATAGCAATCAGCCCCAGCATTTT. Residues: CASSELWDYSNQPQHF. The rearrangement links TRBV6-1 to TRBJ1-5, with no clear D. V lost 2 bases to trimming and J lost 0 bases, with 11 bases between them. This CDR3 contains 16 residues. CDR1 and CDR2 (germline): MNHNS, SASEGT.

The genes are TRBV7-9 and TRBJ1-1; D perhaps matches TRBD1 (5 bases). CDR1 is SEHNR, CDR2 FQNEAQ, per germline (reference sequence). V lost 0 bases and J 3 bases, leaving 11 bases between the germline ends. This CDR3 has 15 amino acids. CDR3 residues: CASSLALGGDTEAFF. DNA of the CDR3: TGTGCCAGCAGCTTAGCGCTCGGGGGTGACACTGAAGCTTTCTTT.

The table lists this clone with a count of one. V and J are TRBV21-1 and TRBJ2-2; the table's D call, TRBD2, was not checked against the DNA. TRBV21-1 is assigned pseudogene status. This CDR3 has 15 residues. The CDR3 region has the DNA TGTGCCAGCAGCAAAGCTAGCGTCAACACCGGGGAGCTGTTTTTT. Its translation: CASSKASVNTGELFF.

The V gene is TRBV6-1, the J gene TRBJ2-5, with TRBD1 as a possible D gene (6 bases). The CDR3 totals 18 residues. Germline CDR1 MNHNS, CDR2 SASEGT. With 0 bases removed from V and 2 bases from J, the gap between germline ends came to 19 bases. CDR3 nucleotides: TGTGCCAGCAGTGAAGCGTTCGGGACACAATTCGGTCAAGAGACCCAGTACTTC. Its translation is CASSEAFGTQFGQETQYF.